What follows describes a single TCR beta chain. The sample comes from a study of blood T cells in healthy people across ages. The length of the CDR3 is 14 residues. Germline V gene lookup returns CDR1 MNHNY and CDR2 SVGAGI (reference sequence). The ends were cut back, 2 bases at V and 6 bases at J, with 12 bases in the middle. A second PCR, run for roughly 7 to 12 cycles, used a sample-barcoded 5' primer plus a J-beta primer mix. TCRdb redid the calling of the 5' RACE reads with MiXCR, one entry per CDR3 protein. The sample has 1.8 million or so distinct CDR3 sequences, roughly two fifths seen once. No fewer than 7 million PBMCs went into each sample.

Source material: blood. This receptor was identified in a human donor in good health. The chain links TRBV6-6 to TRBJ2-3; the D gene could be TRBD1 or TRBD2 (6 bases each). CDR3 in amino acids: CASSYGIGGDTQYF. The CDR3 DNA reads as TGTGCCAGCAGTTACGGTATCGGGGGCGATACGCAGTATTTT.